This record concerns one T cell receptor (beta chain) sequence. The target antigen is unknown. RNA was extracted with the RNeasy kit, and a quantity of about 0.5 to 1 ug was reverse transcribed using random hexamers. One entry per CDR3 protein results from TCRdb running MiXCR on the immunoSEQ multiplex PCR reads. Of 330,000 or so distinct CDR3 sequences listed, approximately 85% are singletons. The sample is drawn from a study of CD8 T cells in Susac syndrome. In blood CD8+ and CD4+ T cells, TCR beta underwent sequencing. The multiple sclerosis controls were treatment-naive patients with relapsing-remitting disease that was stable or active. Negative isolation yielded CD8+ and CD4+ T cells; FACS enriched TEMRA cells. The CDR3 has 17 residues. The V gene's germline CDR1 is SGHVS and CDR2 FQNEAQ. J gave up 0 bases and V 2 bases, and 5 bases lay outside the gene matches. Study-level findings and limits: The study conceded that its TCR sequencing and HLA analysis involved relatively few individuals.

The sequencing sample was made of CD8+ T cells from PBMCs. The V and J genes are TRBV7-8 and TRBJ2-2, with 8 bases aligning to TRBD1. The sequence was obtained from a human donor with multiple sclerosis. The CDR3 DNA sequence: TGTGCCAGCAGCTTACCTCGGACAGGGCCGAACACCGGGGAGCTGTTTTTT. Its translation is CASSLPRTGPNTGELFF. The entire variable domain, with the rest obtained from reference TRBV7-8 and TRBJ2-2, is as follows: GAGVSQSPRYKVAKRGQDVALRCDPISGHVSLFWYQQALGQGPEFLTYFQNEAQLDKSGLPSDRFFAERPEGSVSTLKIQRTQQEDSAVYLCASSLPRTGPNTGELFFGEGSRLTVL.